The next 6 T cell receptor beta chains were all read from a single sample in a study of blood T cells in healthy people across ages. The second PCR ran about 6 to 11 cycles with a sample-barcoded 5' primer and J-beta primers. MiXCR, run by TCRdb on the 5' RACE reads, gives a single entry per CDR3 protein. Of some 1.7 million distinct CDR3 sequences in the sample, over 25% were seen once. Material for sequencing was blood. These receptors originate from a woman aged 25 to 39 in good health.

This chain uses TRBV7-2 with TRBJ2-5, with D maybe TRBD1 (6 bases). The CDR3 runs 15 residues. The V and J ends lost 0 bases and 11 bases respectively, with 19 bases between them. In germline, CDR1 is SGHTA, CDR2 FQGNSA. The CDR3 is CASSLAGEGDNEQYF. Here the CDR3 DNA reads TGTGCCAGCAGCTTAGCGGGAGAGGGGGACAATGAGCAGTACTTC.

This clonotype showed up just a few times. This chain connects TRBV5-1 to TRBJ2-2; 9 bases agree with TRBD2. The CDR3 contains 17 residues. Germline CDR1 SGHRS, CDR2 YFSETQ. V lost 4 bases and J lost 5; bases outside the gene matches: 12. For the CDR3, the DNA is TGCGCCAGCAGCCAGATGTTAGCGGGAGCGGGAACCGGGGAGCTGTTTTTT. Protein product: CASSQMLAGAGTGELFF.

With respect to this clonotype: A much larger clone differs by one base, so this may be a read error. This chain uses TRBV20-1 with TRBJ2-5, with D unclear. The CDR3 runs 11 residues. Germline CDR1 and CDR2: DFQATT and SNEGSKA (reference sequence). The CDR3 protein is CGEQHQETQYF. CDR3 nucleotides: TGCGGGGAACAGCACCAAGAGACCCAGTACTTC.

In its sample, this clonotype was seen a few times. CDR3 in amino acids: CASSLGLSGGAQETQYF. The CDR3 DNA sequence: TGTGCCAGCAGCTTAGGTCTGAGCGGGGGGGCCCAAGAGACCCAGTACTTC. This chain links TRBV11-2 with TRBJ2-5; 10 positions match TRBD2. The trim removed 1 base at V and 1 base at J, leaving 6 bases unmatched. The V gene's germline CDR1 is SGHAT and CDR2 FQNNGV. CDR3 length equals 17 residues.

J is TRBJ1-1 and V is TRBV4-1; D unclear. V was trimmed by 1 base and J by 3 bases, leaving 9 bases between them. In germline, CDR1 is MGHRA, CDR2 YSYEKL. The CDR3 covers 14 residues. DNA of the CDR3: TGCGCCAGCAGCCAAGGTGGTGCTGACACTGAAGCTTTCTTT. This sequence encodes CASSQGGADTEAFF.

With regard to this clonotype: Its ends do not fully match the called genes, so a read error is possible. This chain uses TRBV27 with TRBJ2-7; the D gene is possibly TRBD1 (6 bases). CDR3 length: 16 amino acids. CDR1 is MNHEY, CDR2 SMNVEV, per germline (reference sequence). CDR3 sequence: CASSFRVTGTGYGQYF. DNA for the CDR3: TGTGCCAGCAGTTTTCGTGTGACAGGCACCGGGTACGGGCAGTACTTC.